This T cell receptor (beta chain) was documented in a study of blood T cell repertoires in COVID-19 (dated by TCRdb to the early 2020s). A note on the overall study: The collaborator samples originated in the United States, Italy and Spain and spanned the acute and convalescent phases of COVID-19. The prospective study material was composed of cDNA or gDNA derived from T cells, B-cell-depleted T cells, or PBMCs. Subjects who had been exposed to COVID-19, were actively infected with it, or had recovered from it provided the deeply sampled blood TCRbeta repertoires that made up the dataset. The repertoires were made available in a free public database intended to serve as a resource for research on the immune response to SARS-CoV-2. The samples were drawn from the first 160 participants of the ongoing ImmuneRACE study and from 950 to 1,500 subjects provided by 6 global collaborators. A de-identified subject ID, COVID-19 status, age in years and sex were almost always included in the sample metadata. Where available, HLA class I and class II types were taken from metadata supplied by the sample provider and were not determined by assay-based typing.

With respect to this clone: Its antigen is currently not known. Base quality data are lacking; no much larger clone is found one base away.

One collaborating source in Seattle enrolled patients while the patients were actively infected and followed the patients over time throughout the course of disease. Collaborating institutions collected whole blood in K2EDTA tubes following their own protocols. Collaborator samples were shipped for TCRbeta analysis as frozen whole blood, isolated PBMCs, or DNA extracted from either sample type. Spanning cysteine to phenylalanine, the CDR3 consists of 14 amino acids. Of the read, only the CDR3 DNA is kept; its 42 bases are in frame from base 1. Trimming costs V 0 bases and J 2 bases, and their ends lie 9 bases apart. As encoded in the germline V gene, CDR1 is SGDLS while CDR2 is YYNGEE. TCRbeta CDR3 regions were amplified from genomic DNA using the immunoSEQ Assay, a bias-controlled multiplex PCR. As for the original processing: Nucleated cell counts per sample were estimated from amplification of reference gene primers within the assay. Sequence reads were collapsed and filtered to measure the absolute abundance of every unique TCRbeta CDR3 rearrangement. For each sample, productive Simpson clonality was calculated as the square root of Simpson's diversity index across productive rearrangements. This is the immuneACCESS table as TCRdb keeps it, with only in-frame sequences that have V and J called. A part of the clones is gone; compared with another copy, unresolved V genes explain less than half, and the rest is unexplained. The V and J calls and clone size come from that table; D and trimming were worked out from the DNA. The sample records over 450,000 clones, roughly nine tenths of which are singletons. 7.5% to 9% of the sample is taken by the ten largest.

The paper as a whole reports these results and caveats: Clinical and demographic metadata were provided uncurated, with the amount varying by source and participant.

Sequencing used peripheral blood. The TCR was taken from a woman in her fifties or sixties with COVID-19, enrolled during active disease. This sequence uses TRBV9 and TRBJ2-7, with TRBD2 as a weak D call on 6 bases. The DNA sequence is TGTGCCAGCAGCGTAGGCGGGGCGACCTACGAGCAGTACTTC. Translated, this gives CASSVGGATYEQYF.